Listed here are 3 T cell receptor beta chains from one sample, sequenced in a study of OX40 agonist ivuxolimab in advanced cancers. Repertoires were generated with immunoSEQ multiplex PCR, while TCRdb's copy carries only in-frame clones and drops some. The sample has about 70,000 clones, approximately 90% seen once. The sequenced sample was CD4+ or CD8+ T cells sorted from blood, obtained in a trial of the OX40 agonist ivuxolimab. These receptors originate from an adult with an advanced solid tumor such as melanoma, head and neck, liver or kidney cancer.

The chain joins TRBV4-2 to TRBJ1-2; no definite D call. The CDR3 extends over 14 amino acids. Per the germline V gene, CDR1 is LGHNA and CDR2 is YNFKEQ. With 1 base removed from V and 2 bases from J, the gap between germline ends came to 8 bases. Here the CDR3 DNA reads TGTGCCAGCAGCCAAGCCGACGGAAACTATGGCTACACCTTC. Its translation: CASSQADGNYGYTF.

This chain links TRBV28 with TRBJ2-5; possible D gene TRBD1, 5 bases. Germline V gene data show CDR1 as MDHEN and CDR2 as SYDVKM. The CDR3 is made up of 15 amino acids. The V gene lost 2 bases and the J gene lost 2 bases, with 12 bases spanning the gap. CDR3 region: CASSLTEGAQETQYF. DNA of the CDR3: TGTGCCAGCAGTTTAACGGAAGGGGCACAAGAGACCCAGTACTTC.

This rearrangement joins TRBV4-2 to TRBJ2-3; perhaps TRBD1 as D (6 bases). Germline CDR1 and CDR2: LGHNA and YNFKEQ. CDR3 length: 16 residues. Deletions cut 4 bases from V and 3 bases from J, with 17 bases between. The DNA for the CDR3 is TGTGCCAGCAGCCTTAGAGGGGGTGGAAAGACAGATACGCAGTATTTT. This encodes CASSLRGGGKTDTQYF.